The sequence of this T cell receptor beta chain was determined in a study of beta chain features in type 1 diabetes. Germline V gives CDR1 LNHDA, CDR2 SQIVND (reference sequence). V lost 8 bases, J lost 4 bases, and 11 bases lay in between. The CDR3 totals 12 residues. TCRB transcripts that were expressed got sequenced, as all of the isolated RNA had been reverse transcribed. Data came from immunoSEQ multiplex PCR; TCRdb stores just in-frame clones and leaves some out. The table shows 400,000 to 550,000 clones, with 11% occurring only once. The source of this sequence is a woman between 18 and 30 years old in good health. Sample: naive CD4+ T cells from blood. The chain recombines TRBV19 with TRBJ1-2; tentative D call: TRBD1 (5 bases). In DNA form, the CDR3 reads TGTGCCAGTCAAGACAGAAGCTATGGCTACACCTTC. Translated, it gives CASQDRSYGYTF.